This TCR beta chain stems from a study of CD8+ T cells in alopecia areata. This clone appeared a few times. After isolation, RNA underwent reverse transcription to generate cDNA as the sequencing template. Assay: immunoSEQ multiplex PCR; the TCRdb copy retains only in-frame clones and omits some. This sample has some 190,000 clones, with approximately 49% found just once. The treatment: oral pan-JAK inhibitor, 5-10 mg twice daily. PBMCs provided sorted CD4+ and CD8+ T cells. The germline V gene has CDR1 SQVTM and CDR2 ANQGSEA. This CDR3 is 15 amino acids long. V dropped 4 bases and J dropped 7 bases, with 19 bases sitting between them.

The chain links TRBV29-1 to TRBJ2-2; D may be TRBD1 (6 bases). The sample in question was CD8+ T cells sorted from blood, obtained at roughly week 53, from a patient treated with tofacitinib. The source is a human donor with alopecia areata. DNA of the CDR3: TGCAGCGTTGCGCCACCAGGGGCCTTGGGCGGGGAGCTGTTTTTT. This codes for CSVAPPGALGGELFF.